Below, 25 T cell receptor beta chains from the same sample are listed, as sequenced in a study of T cells after yellow fever vaccination. TCRdb ran MiXCR on the 5' RACE reads and lists one entry per CDR3 protein. The data show some 120,000 distinct CDR3 sequences, under 8% seen once. Sequencing used CD4+ T cells sorted from PBMCs, obtained roughly 10 days after the first yellow fever vaccination. The receptors stem from a man aged 18 to 29 who received the YFV17D yellow fever vaccine.

In DNA form, the CDR3 reads TGTGCCAGCAGCTTAAACAGGGTCGCAGCAGATACGCAGTATTTT. It is translated as CASSLNRVAADTQYF. The chain uses TRBV7-3 and TRBJ2-3; tentative D call: TRBD1 (6 bases). The CDR3 sequence is 15 residues long. V was pared by 1 base and J by 4 bases, with 12 bases between. CDR1 is SGHTA and CDR2 is FQGTGA in the germline V gene.

This clonotype was observed many times. This sequence joins TRBV5-1 and TRBJ2-7, with no clear D. The CDR3 has 13 residues. Germline V gives CDR1 SGHRS, CDR2 YFSETQ. V was cut by 0 bases and J by 0 bases, with 4 bases left in between. CDR3 DNA: TGCGCCAGCAGCTTGGGCAGCTCCTACGAGCAGTACTTC. Its protein is CASSLGSSYEQYF.

This clonotype was recorded many times. The chain is built from TRBV7-2 and TRBJ2-3; 15 bases align to TRBD2. Trimming removed 3 bases from V and 2 bases from J; junction bases left unmatched: 6. The CDR3 runs 18 residues. CDR1 is SGHTA and CDR2 is FQGNSA in the germline V gene. The CDR3 loop is CASSLRTSGGASTDTQYF. The CDR3 DNA follows: TGTGCCAGCAGCTTGCGGACTAGCGGGGGGGCCTCCACAGATACGCAGTATTTT.

This clonotype was counted many times. The chain has TRBV7-9 and TRBJ2-3; tentatively, D is TRBD2 (6 bases). V lost 5 bases to trimming and J lost 11 bases, with 11 bases between them. CDR1 and CDR2 from the germline V gene are SEHNR and FQNEAQ (reference sequence). The CDR3 is 11 residues long. As DNA, the CDR3 is TGTGCCAGCAGCGGTTTCGGGGGGCAGTATTTT. It encodes CASSGFGGQYF.

At least ten counts were recorded for this clonotype. This chain connects TRBV18 to TRBJ2-3, with 7 nucleotides matching TRBD2. Germline V gene data show CDR1 as KGHSH and CDR2 as LQKENI. With 3 bases clipped from V and 0 bases from J, the junction kept 9 bases outside the gene matches. This CDR3 has 17 residues. CDR3 region: CASSPRQGLVSTDTQYF. CDR3 sequence (DNA): TGTGCCAGCTCACCTAGGCAAGGACTAGTTAGCACAGATACGCAGTATTTT.

This clonotype was counted ten times or more. This chain connects TRBV19 to TRBJ1-4, with D unresolved. Germline V gene sequence: CDR1 LNHDA, CDR2 SQIVND (reference sequence). CDR3 size: 12 residues. V gave up 5 bases and J gave up 13 bases, with 14 bases separating them. CDR3 protein: CASSFLLQPLFF. The CDR3 bases are TGTGCCAGTAGTTTTCTCCTACAGCCACTGTTTTTT. The complete variable domain, with remaining parts taken from reference TRBV19 and TRBJ1-4, reads DGGITQSPKYLFRKEGQNVTLSCEQNLNHDAMYWYRQDPGQGLRLIYYSQIVNDFQKGDIAEGYSVSREKKESFPLTVTSAQKNPTAFYLCASSFLLQPLFFGSGTQLSVL.

This clonotype was recorded at least ten times. CDR3 sequence reads: CASSLETGAYGYTF. CDR3 bases: TGCGCCAGCAGCTTGGAAACAGGGGCCTATGGCTACACCTTC. This chain joins TRBV5-1 and TRBJ1-2, with 7 bases matching TRBD1. This CDR3 has 14 residues. Germline CDR1 reads SGHRS; CDR2 reads YFSETQ. V was pared by 0 bases and J by 4 bases, with 3 bases of the junction left unmatched.

This clonotype was observed at least ten times. The CDR3 region has the DNA TGCGCCAGCAGCCCACAGGTGCAGGGCATCCAAGAGACCCAGTACTTC. It translates to CASSPQVQGIQETQYF. The V call is TRBV5-1, the J call TRBJ2-5, with D perhaps TRBD1 (5 bases). The V and J ends lost 4 bases and 1 base respectively, with 17 bases between them. From germline, CDR1 is SGHRS and CDR2 YFSETQ. There are 16 residues in the CDR3.

This clonotype was seen at least ten times. V usage is TRBV7-9 and J usage is TRBJ2-6; D unresolved. V lost 1 base, J lost 0 bases, and 4 bases lay in between. The CDR3 is 15 amino acids. The germline CDR1 and CDR2 sequences are SEHNR and FQNEAQ (reference sequence). CDR3: CASSLGISGANVLTF. CDR3 DNA: TGTGCCAGCAGCTTAGGGATCTCTGGGGCCAACGTCCTGACTTTC.

In this sample, this clonotype turned up many times. The chain links TRBV7-2 to TRBJ1-2, with no clear D. Germline lookup yields CDR1 SGHTA and CDR2 FQGNSA. The CDR3 has 15 residues. Trimming stripped 4 bases from V and 4 bases from J, with 16 bases between. The CDR3 coding sequence is TGTGCCAGCAGCTCCCAGTCGTCTCCGGGCTATGGCTACACCTTC. Protein sequence: CASSSQSSPGYGYTF.

This clonotype was recorded at least ten times. The CDR3 DNA reads TGTGCCAGCAGCAAGAAAGGGACTAGCGACAACTACGAGCAGTACTTC. It codes for CASSKKGTSDNYEQYF. The chain recombines TRBV7-9 with TRBJ2-7, with 10 nucleotides matching TRBD2. CDR3 length equals 16 residues. With V trimmed by 5 bases and J by 3 bases, 10 bases remained unmatched. The V gene's germline CDR1 is SEHNR and CDR2 FQNEAQ (reference sequence).

This clonotype was picked up many times. This chain joins TRBV23-1 and TRBJ2-2; TRBD1 matches 9 bases. TRBV23-1 qualifies as an ORF whose function is uncertain. This CDR3 spans 17 amino acids. After removal of 1 base from V and 4 bases from J, the junction contained 7 bases not matched to a gene. The CDR3 is CASSQLGQGSCTGELFF. CDR3 nucleotide sequence: TGCGCCAGCAGTCAATTGGGACAGGGATCTTGCACCGGGGAGCTGTTTTTT.

This clonotype was detected only a few times. This chain connects TRBV6-5 to TRBJ1-4, with D perhaps matching TRBD1 (6 bases). V was clipped by 2 bases and J by 5 bases, with 9 bases between them. Germline CDR1 and CDR2: MNHEY and SVGAGI. The CDR3 contains 14 residues. The DNA for the CDR3 is TGTGCCAGCAGTTACGAGGACAGCAATGAAAAACTGTTTTTT. This sequence encodes CASSYEDSNEKLFF.

This clonotype came up many times. J is TRBJ2-2 and V is TRBV6-5; D unresolved. Germline assignment: CDR1 MNHEY and CDR2 SVGAGI. The CDR3 runs 14 residues. With 0 bases removed from V and 7 bases from J, the gap between germline ends came to 9 bases. The chain's CDR3 is CASSYSGVVGELFF. For the CDR3, the DNA is TGTGCCAGCAGTTACTCTGGGGTGGTCGGGGAGCTGTTTTTT.

This clonotype was seen a single time. Just one base apart from a much larger clone, this may be a read error. This chain connects TRBV20-1 to TRBJ1-1, with a tentative D call TRBD1 (5 bases). Germline assignment: CDR1 DFQATT and CDR2 SNEGSKA (reference sequence). This CDR3 region has 15 residues. V was pared by 0 bases and J by 5 bases, with 16 bases between. The DNA for the CDR3 is TGCAGTGCTAGAGAGAGCGGGGCACCCAAGACTGAAGCTTTCTTT. Residues: CSARESGAPKTEAFF.

This clonotype was seen ten or more times. V is TRBV6-6 and J is TRBJ1-1; D uncertain. Germline CDR1 and CDR2: MNHNY and SVGAGI (reference sequence). The germline V and J ends were trimmed by 7 bases and 5 bases, with 14 bases remaining between them. The CDR3 is 13 amino acids. In nucleotides, the CDR3 is TGTGCCAGCACCTTCGGGGTTGGGACTGAAGCTTTCTTT. Protein sequence: CASTFGVGTEAFF.

This clonotype was counted at least ten times. The rearrangement uses TRBV18 and TRBJ1-3; D is possibly TRBD1 (5 bases). The CDR3 covers 15 residues. Between the trimmed V and J ends, which lost 5 bases and 0 bases, there was a span of 11 bases. The V gene's germline CDR1 is KGHSH and CDR2 LQKENI. DNA of the CDR3: TGTGCCAGCTCAGGGGGACGGCTCTCTGGAAACACCATATATTTT. Protein product: CASSGGRLSGNTIYF. The full variable domain, rest sourced from reference TRBV18 and TRBJ1-3, is NAGVMQNPRHLVRRRGQEARLRCSPMKGHSHVYWYRQLPEEGLKFMVYLQKENIIDESGMPKERFSAEFPKEGPSILRIQQVVRGDSAAYFCASSGGRLSGNTIYFGEGSWLTVV.

This clonotype was counted at least ten times. This chain links TRBV29-1 with TRBJ1-4; D is unresolved. From germline, CDR1 is SQVTM and CDR2 ANQGSEA. This CDR3 region has 12 residues. The germline V and J ends were trimmed by 3 bases and 4 bases, with 6 bases remaining between them. The CDR3 spells CSVEADNEKLFF. CDR3 DNA sequence: TGCAGCGTTGAGGCGGATAATGAAAAACTGTTTTTT.

Worth noting for this clonotype: This may arise from a read error, as a much more abundant clone is one base away. The V and J genes are TRBV11-3 and TRBJ2-1; 7 nucleotides align to TRBD2. Per germline, CDR1 SGHNT and CDR2 YENEEA. The CDR3 has 16 residues. The chain's CDR3 is CDSSLDGRGGYNEQFF. Here the CDR3 DNA reads TGTGACAGCAGCTTAGATGGACGCGGGGGCTACAATGAGCAGTTCTTC.

This clonotype was seen many times. V usage is TRBV19 and J usage is TRBJ1-2; D gene unclear. Looked up from germline, CDR1 is LNHDA and CDR2 is SQIVND (reference sequence). V was clipped by 4 bases and J by 4 bases, with 10 bases between them. The CDR3 consists of 13 residues. CDR3 nucleotides: TGTGCCAGTAGTAGTCCGTACCGCTATGGCTACACCTTC. This gives the protein CASSSPYRYGYTF.

The chain links TRBV7-2 to TRBJ2-3; D is uncertain. The V gene lost 2 bases and the J gene lost 4 bases, with 19 bases spanning the gap. In germline, CDR1 is SGHTA, CDR2 FQGNSA. CDR3 length: 17 residues. The DNA of the CDR3 is TGTGCCAGCAGCTTAATTTCTGGTACGGTGGCATCAGATACGCAGTATTTT. Translating gives CASSLISGTVASDTQYF.

This clonotype came up many times. The rearrangement joins TRBV7-2 to TRBJ1-4; the D gene is possibly TRBD1 (6 bases). The ends were cut back, 1 base at V and 8 bases at J, with 11 bases in the middle. Germline CDR1 and CDR2: SGHTA and FQGNSA. The CDR3 length is 14 residues. The CDR3 spells CASSLDRVDEKLFF. The CDR3 DNA reads TGTGCCAGCAGCTTAGACAGGGTGGACGAAAAACTGTTTTTT.

At least ten counts were recorded for this clonotype. The chain employs TRBV5-4 and TRBJ2-1; 13 bases map to TRBD2. Germline V CDR1 and CDR2: SGHNT, YYREEE (reference sequence). This CDR3 contains 17 residues. V shed 3 bases, J shed 0 bases, and the junction held 3 bases outside the gene matches. In DNA, the CDR3 is TGTGCCAGCAGCTCTGGACTAGCGGGGGCCTCCTACAATGAGCAGTTCTTC. Translation gives CASSSGLAGASYNEQFF.

This clonotype appeared many times. The rearrangement uses TRBV6-1 and TRBJ1-3; D gene uncertain. Trimming stripped 6 bases from V and 0 bases from J, with 6 bases between. CDR1 is MNHNS and CDR2 is SASEGT in the germline V gene. The CDR3 has 13 amino acids. The CDR3, as DNA: TGTGCCAGCAGCCTAAACTCTGGAAACACCATATATTTT. It specifies CASSLNSGNTIYF.

The sample holds many counts of this clonotype. The chain combines TRBV20-1 with TRBJ1-2, with TRBD1 matching over 7 bases. Germline-derived CDR1 and CDR2 are DFQATT and SNEGSKA (reference sequence). The CDR3 extends over 13 amino acids. The V and J ends lost 6 bases and 7 bases, in that order; junction bases with no gene match: 11. CDR3 nucleotide sequence: TGCAGTGCAAAAAAACAGGGGATCGTTGGCTACACCTTC. Translation: CSAKKQGIVGYTF.